This is a list of T cell receptor beta chains from one sample in a study of spatial heterogeneity in lung cancer. Via MiXCR, TCRdb re-called the 5' RACE reads, giving one row per CDR3 protein. The sample shows 9,500 to 12,000 distinct CDR3 sequences, roughly 7.9% of them seen only once. Material: lung tumor tissue, obtained at surgery. All receptors come from a female donor with early-stage non-small cell lung cancer. CDR3s include the opening cysteine and the closing phenylalanine or tryptophan. The D gene is left open where the match is weak. Clone sizes are given selectively: once, few, many, or a class where the clone is expanded.

d_call	v_call	j_call	clone_size	cdr3_aa	cdr3_nt
NA	TRBV3-1	TRBJ2-1	many	CASWSGYNEQFF	TGTGCCAGCTGGTCCGGTTACAATGAGCAGTTCTTC
NA	TRBV28	TRBJ2-7	many	CASSLPKGSEQYF	TGTGCCAGCAGTCTCCCCAAGGGATCCGAGCAGTACTTC
NA	TRBV9	TRBJ1-1	many	CASSAGWGTEAFF	TGTGCCAGCAGCGCCGGTTGGGGGACTGAAGCTTTCTTT
NA	TRBV7-9	TRBJ1-1	many	CASSLQGPTEAFF	TGTGCCAGCAGCCTACAGGGCCCCACTGAAGCTTTCTTT
TRBD2	TRBV11-1	TRBJ2-1	NA	CASSLGGLHYNREQFF	TGTGCCAGCAGCTTAGGGGGACTACATTACAATCGGGAGCAGTTCTTC
NA	TRBV18	TRBJ2-5	NA	CASSAKETQYF	TGTGCCAGCTCAGCGAAAGAGACCCAGTACTTC
NA	TRBV24-1	TRBJ1-2	medium-sized	CATSETGANYGYTF	TGTGCCACCAGTGAAACGGGAGCTAACTATGGCTACACCTTC
TRBD2	TRBV12-3/TRBV12-4	TRBJ2-7	NA	CASSSTSGAYEQYF	TGTGCCAGCAGTTCAACTAGCGGGGCCTACGAGCAGTACTTC
NA	TRBV20-1	TRBJ2-5	NA	CSARSPAPGRETQYF	TGCAGTGCTAGGTCGCCCGCTCCGGGACGGGAGACCCAGTACTTC
NA	TRBV29-1	TRBJ2-3	NA	CSVDNEAGTDTQYF	TGCAGCGTTGATAACGAGGCAGGGACAGATACGCAGTATTTT
NA	TRBV28	TRBJ1-4	medium-sized	CASSPQGIEKLFF	TGTGCCAGCAGCCCACAGGGTATTGAAAAACTGTTTTTT
NA	TRBV5-1	TRBJ2-3	many	CASSSRIAPQDTQYF	TGCGCCAGCAGCTCCCGGATCGCCCCCCAAGATACGCAGTATTTT
NA	TRBV10-3	TRBJ1-2	NA	CAISENPGAYYGYTF	TGTGCCATCAGTGAAAACCCGGGGGCCTACTATGGCTACACCTTC
NA	TRBV11-2	TRBJ2-3	many	CASSLVSGGTQYF	TGTGCCAGCAGCTTAGTTTCCGGGGGTACGCAGTATTTT
NA	TRBV14	TRBJ2-1	NA	CASSVGEAAYNEQFF	TGTGCCAGCAGCGTCGGGGAGGCCGCCTACAATGAGCAGTTCTTC